This T cell receptor (beta chain) was profiled in a study of CD8 T cells in ankylosing spondylitis (dated by TCRdb to between 2016 and 2019). A note on the overall study: The study profiled T cell receptor beta repertoires in healthy donors and ankylosing spondylitis patients to find disease-linked TCR variants. The full study cohort was made up of about two dozen ankylosing spondylitis patients and some 100 healthy donors. Peripheral blood was sampled, and synovial fluid was also collected from ankylosing spondylitis patients. Study-wide conclusions, independent of this receptor: In peripheral blood, the disease-linked clones were found at relatively low frequencies and had a CD8+ phenotype. Blood from ankylosing spondylitis patients appeared to be characterized by a TCR beta motif made up of several highly homologous amino acid variants. Significant enrichment of the disease-linked clones was reported in matched synovial fluid samples from ankylosing spondylitis patients. Some motif variants were previously reported in synovial fluid and blood of reactive arthritis patients, suggesting common disease-initiation mechanisms.

The data were produced on an Illumina HiSeq 2500. Quantitative 5'-RACE with molecular barcodes was the method used to prepare the TCR beta libraries. On the authors' methods: A new computational method, built on a probabilistic model of VDJ rearrangement, was used to identify disease-linked TCR variants. Through fastp at Q25 and MiXCR, TCRdb rebuilt clones from the public reads, retaining in-frame beta chains. Rows merge per CDR3 protein into single entries with the most common DNA and genes. TCRdb, not the authors, supplied the V and J calls. For this sample the table gives 300,000 to 400,000 distinct CDR3 sequences, of which around 22% were detected only once. About a sixth of the sample rests with the top ten. In this sample, this clonotype turned up many times. Its recognized antigen is unknown. No quality values exist for individual bases; no much larger clone is one base distant. This TCR came from a male donor with ankylosing spondylitis. Sequencing was done on a sample of blood, either unsorted or a sorted T cell fraction (not recorded which).

The DNA sequence reads TGTGCCAGCGAGGGGGTCAGACCGTTTAACTATGGCTACACCTTC. This gives the protein CASEGVRPFNYGYTF. The receptor chain draws on TRBV12-3 or TRBV12-4 and TRBJ1-2; possibly the D gene is TRBD1, per 6 matching bases. V is cut by 8 bases and J by 1 base, and the space between the germline ends is 17 bases. From the cysteine up to the phenylalanine, the CDR3 has a length of 15 residues. This entry keeps only the CDR3 DNA: 45 bases, framed from base 1.